This TCR beta chain derives from a study of shared T cell receptors in the human thymus. Measured with immunoSEQ multiplex PCR; TCRdb has only the in-frame clones, and not every one. In the table there are hundreds of thousands of clones, around 87% of which are singletons. These records were also assigned to another study, of human thymus T cells. Per that study: In unrelated individuals, thymic repertoires overlapped highly, according to related research.

The TCR originated in a boy under three years old with a congenital heart defect. The specimen was thymocytes.

The DNA of the CDR3 is TGTGCCAGCAGTCCAAAGGAAGGGCCCAGGGGGGCTGAAGCTTTCTTT. Encoded protein: CASSPKEGPRGAEAFF. The gene calls are TRBV27 and TRBJ1-1, with 7 bases matching TRBD1. This CDR3 comprises 16 residues. CDR1 is MNHEY and CDR2 is SMNVEV in the germline V gene (reference sequence). V was clipped by 5 bases and J by 6 bases; unmatched bases: 15.